This T cell receptor (beta chain) was identified during a study of blood T cell repertoires in COVID-19. The overall study: There were acute and convalescent COVID-19 samples, and they came from the United States, Italy and Spain. Sources were T cells, B-cell-depleted T cells, or PBMCs; the material itself was cDNA or gDNA.

In the study's own analysis: Reference gene primers were amplified, and this amplification served to estimate nucleated cell counts. Measured with immunoSEQ multiplex PCR; TCRdb has only the in-frame clones, and not every one. Clone size and V and J calls were adopted from that table, with D and trimming inferred from the DNA. Among about 50,000 clones listed, approximately 86% were seen once. Losses at the gene ends were 2 bases for V and 6 bases for J; bases not matched to a gene: 7. The CDR3 has 15 amino acids. From germline, CDR1 is KGHSH and CDR2 LQKENI. This rearrangement joins TRBV18 to TRBJ2-7; TRBD2 matches at 10 bases. The sequence came from a man aged 40-50 years with active COVID-19. Input material: peripheral blood. Here the CDR3 reads CASSPASGRAGEQYF. For the CDR3, the DNA is TGTGCCAGCTCACCAGCAAGCGGGAGGGCCGGCGAGCAGTACTTC.